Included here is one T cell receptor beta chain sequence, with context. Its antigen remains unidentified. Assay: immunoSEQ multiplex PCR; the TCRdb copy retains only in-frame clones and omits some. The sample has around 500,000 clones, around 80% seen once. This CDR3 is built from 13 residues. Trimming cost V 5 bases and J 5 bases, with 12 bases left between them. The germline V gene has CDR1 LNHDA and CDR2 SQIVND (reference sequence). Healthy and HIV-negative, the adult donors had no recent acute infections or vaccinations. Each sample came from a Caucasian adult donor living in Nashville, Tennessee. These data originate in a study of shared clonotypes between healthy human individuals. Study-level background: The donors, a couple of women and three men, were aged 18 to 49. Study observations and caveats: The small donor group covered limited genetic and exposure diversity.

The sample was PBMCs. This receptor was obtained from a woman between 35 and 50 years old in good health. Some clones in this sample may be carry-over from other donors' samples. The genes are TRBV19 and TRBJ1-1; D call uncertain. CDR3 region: CASSGNRGTEAFF. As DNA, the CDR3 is TGTGCCAGTAGTGGAAACCGTGGGACTGAAGCTTTCTTT.